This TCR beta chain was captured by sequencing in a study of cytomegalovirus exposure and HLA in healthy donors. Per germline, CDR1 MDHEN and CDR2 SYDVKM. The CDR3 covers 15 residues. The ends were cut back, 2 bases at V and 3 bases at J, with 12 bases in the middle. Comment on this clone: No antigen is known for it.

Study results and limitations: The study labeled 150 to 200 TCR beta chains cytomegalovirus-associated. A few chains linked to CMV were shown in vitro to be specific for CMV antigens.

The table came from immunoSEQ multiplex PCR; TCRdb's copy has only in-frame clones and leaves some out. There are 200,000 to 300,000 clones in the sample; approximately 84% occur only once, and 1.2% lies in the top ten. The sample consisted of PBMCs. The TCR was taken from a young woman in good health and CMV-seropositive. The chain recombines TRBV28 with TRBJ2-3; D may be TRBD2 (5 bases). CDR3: CASSLVVGATDTQYF. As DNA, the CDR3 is TGTGCCAGCAGTTTAGTGGTGGGAGCAACAGATACGCAGTATTTT.